This T cell receptor beta chain came from a study of blood T cell repertoires in COVID-19. This clone occurred once. CDR1 and CDR2 from the germline V gene are SGHTA and FQGTGA. V was cut by 11 bases and J by 6 bases, with 17 bases left in between. The CDR3 contains 14 residues. Authors' methods: Nucleated cell number was recorded as an estimate derived from reference gene primer amplification. The protocol was immunoSEQ multiplex PCR, while the TCRdb copy is restricted to in-frame clones and leaves out a portion. V and J calls and clone size are copied from that table; D and trimming were computed from the DNA. The profile covers under 200,000 clones, with roughly 81% appearing a single time and 8.3% taken by the ten largest.

Sequenced input: peripheral blood. The rearrangement joins TRBV7-3 to TRBJ2-6, with a tentative D call TRBD2 (5 bases). This clonotype was obtained from a woman in her fifties or sixties with COVID-19, enrolled during active disease. The CDR3 region has the DNA TGTGCCTTAAAAGGAGGCCACGAGGCCAACGTCCTGACTTTC. The encoded protein is CALKGGHEANVLTF.